This T cell receptor beta chain was sequenced for a study of cytomegalovirus exposure and HLA in healthy donors. Assay used: immunoSEQ multiplex PCR; TCRdb lists only in-frame clones, some missing. There are 100,000 or so clones in the sample; about 95% occur only once, and 0.89% lies in the top ten. The sequence was obtained from a woman between 18 and 29 years old in good health and CMV-seronegative. Sequenced: PBMCs.

In DNA form, the CDR3 reads TGCGCCAGCAGATCAGGGGCTTCGGAGACCCAGTACTTC. It codes for CASRSGASETQYF. This chain joins TRBV5-1 and TRBJ2-5, with D possibly TRBD1 on 6 matching bases. CDR1 and CDR2 (germline): SGHRS, YFSETQ. The CDR3 is made up of 13 amino acids. Trimming left V 5 bases short and J 5 bases short, with 13 bases between.